Sequencing of this TCR beta chain was carried out in a study of cytomegalovirus exposure and HLA in healthy donors. The study ran its PCR with 60 Vbeta and 13 Jbeta primers. Repertoires were generated with immunoSEQ multiplex PCR, while TCRdb's copy carries only in-frame clones and drops some. Its table records just over 200,000 clones. V was pared by 4 bases and J by 10 bases, with 10 bases of the junction left unmatched. CDR1 SGHAT and CDR2 FQNNGV come from the germline V gene. This CDR3 region has 14 residues. The specimen sequenced was PBMCs. The chain couples TRBV11-2 to TRBJ2-1; 7 bases match TRBD2. This clonotype originated in a girl between 2 and 10 years old in good health and CMV-seropositive. CDR3: CASSSGAGVSEQFF. In nucleotides, the CDR3 is TGTGCCAGCAGCTCAGGTGCGGGAGTGAGCGAGCAGTTCTTC.